Presented here are 14 T cell receptor beta chains from one specimen sequenced in a study of identical twins (dated by TCRdb to about 2016). The library came from 5' RACE. Data came from an Illumina HiSeq 2000. The public sequencing data were trimmed at Q25 with fastp and processed into clonotypes with MiXCR by TCRdb, which kept only in-frame beta chains. When rows share a CDR3 protein, they turn into one entry using the most common DNA and genes. This sample lists nearly 900,000 distinct CDR3 sequences; more than 9% were detected once. The ten largest clonotypes hold under 2% of the sample. In addition, the sample was reused for a study of yellow fever vaccine responses in identical twins.

The sample was PBMCs. These receptors originate from a woman in her late teens or twenties in good health.

This clonotype was picked up a small number of times. The chain employs TRBV5-1 and TRBJ2-2; no clear D gene. The CDR3 is 15 amino acids. Germline V gene lookup returns CDR1 SGHRS and CDR2 YFSETQ. V gave up 5 bases and J gave up 0 bases, with 11 bases separating them. CDR3 protein: CASSHDGPNTGELFF. CDR3 DNA sequence: TGCGCCAGCAGTCACGACGGCCCGAACACCGGGGAGCTGTTTTTT.

In this sample, this clonotype turned up many times. The J gene is TRBJ2-1, the V gene TRBV7-2, with 9 bases fitting TRBD1. After removal of 5 bases from V and 4 bases from J, the junction contained 9 bases not matched to a gene. The CDR3 consists of 16 residues. Germline assignment: CDR1 SGHTA and CDR2 FQGNSA. CDR3 DNA sequence: TGTGCCAGCAGCAAAATAACAGGGGGCCTTTACAATGAGCAGTTCTTC. It is translated as CASSKITGGLYNEQFF.

The J gene is TRBJ2-2, the V gene TRBV20-1; TRBD1 or TRBD2 may be the D gene (5 bases each). V lost 0 bases and J lost 4, with 9 bases in between. The CDR3 is 14 residues long. In germline, CDR1 is DFQATT, CDR2 SNEGSKA (reference sequence). The CDR3 spells CSARDLGVTGELFF. DNA of the CDR3: TGCAGTGCTAGAGATCTGGGGGTCACCGGGGAGCTGTTTTTT.

V gene TRBV27 combines with J gene TRBJ2-7; D possibly uses TRBD1 or TRBD2 (7 bases each). The germline V gene has CDR1 MNHEY and CDR2 SMNVEV (reference sequence). The germline V and J ends were trimmed by 5 bases and 5 bases, with 19 bases remaining between them. This CDR3 comprises 15 residues. The CDR3 DNA follows: TGTGCCAGCAGTCCCCCGGGGGGCAGGGGGGACGAGCAGTACTTC. Residues: CASSPPGGRGDEQYF.

This clonotype has more than one count but fewer than ten. This sequence joins TRBV2 and TRBJ2-3, with D possibly TRBD1 on 6 matching bases. V lost 4 bases and J 4 bases, leaving 12 bases between the germline ends. Germline V gives CDR1 SNHLY, CDR2 FYNNEI. The CDR3 runs to 14 residues. The CDR3 loop is CASSGQGSADTQYF. CDR3 nucleotide sequence: TGTGCCAGCAGTGGGCAGGGGTCTGCAGATACGCAGTATTTT.

This clonotype came up many times. J is TRBJ2-3 and V is TRBV20-1; tentatively, D is TRBD2 (5 bases). V was shortened by 0 bases and J by 2 bases, with 18 bases between the two germline ends. This CDR3 is built from 17 residues. Germline V gene lookup returns CDR1 DFQATT and CDR2 SNEGSKA (reference sequence). CDR3 amino acids: CSARDSARVRDTDTQYF. CDR3 bases: TGCAGTGCTAGAGATTCGGCTAGAGTGAGGGACACAGATACGCAGTATTTT.

The rearrangement joins TRBV6-1 to TRBJ1-6; D is perhaps TRBD1 (6 bases). CDR3 length: 14 residues. Germline assignment: CDR1 MNHNS and CDR2 SASEGT. V lost 10 bases, J lost 7 bases, and 17 bases lay in between. The CDR3 reads CATTRGVVNSPLHF. The CDR3 DNA is TGTGCCACCACCAGGGGAGTAGTAAATTCACCCCTCCACTTT.

The chain joins TRBV7-8 to TRBJ1-5; a weak D match, TRBD1 (6 bases). The germline V and J ends were trimmed by 3 bases and 6 bases, with 18 bases remaining between them. Per the germline V gene, CDR1 is SGHVS and CDR2 is FQNEAQ. The CDR3 has 16 residues. CDR3 bases: TGTGCCAGCAGCTTGGGCAGGGACATTACTTTTCAGCCCCAGCATTTT. Protein sequence: CASSLGRDITFQPQHF. Full variable domain (outside the CDR3, taken from reference TRBV7-8 and TRBJ1-5): GAGVSQSPRYKVAKRGQDVALRCDPISGHVSLFWYQQALGQGPEFLTYFQNEAQLDKSGLPSDRFFAERPEGSVSTLKIQRTQQEDSAVYLCASSLGRDITFQPQHFGDGTRLSIL.

The rearrangement joins TRBV2 to TRBJ2-5; TRBD1 might be the D (6 bases). The V end was cut by 7 bases, the J end by 5 bases, with 20 bases between. Looked up from germline, CDR1 is SNHLY and CDR2 is FYNNEI. The CDR3 is 15 amino acids. CDR3 sequence: CASTEGVRRGETQYF. The CDR3 DNA is TGTGCCAGCACCGAGGGGGTCAGACGCGGGGAGACCCAGTACTTC.

The V and J genes are TRBV7-6 and TRBJ2-5; D is undetermined. Germline-derived CDR1 and CDR2 are SGHVS and FNYEAQ. Trimming cost V 6 bases and J 5 bases, with 13 bases left between them. This CDR3 region has 13 residues. The CDR3 DNA reads TGTGCCAGCAGGACGGCCATCCGGGAGACCCAGTACTTC. It codes for CASRTAIRETQYF.

The rearrangement links TRBV27 to TRBJ2-2, with a weak D call TRBD2 (6 bases). Germline values: CDR1 MNHEY, CDR2 SMNVEV (reference sequence). This CDR3 is built from 17 residues. V lost 5 bases and J 1 base, leaving 17 bases between the germline ends. The CDR3 DNA reads as TGTGCCAGCAGTATATACCTAACCGGGGGGAACACCGGGGAGCTGTTTTTT. Encoded protein: CASSIYLTGGNTGELFF.

This clonotype was picked up a small number of times. The chain combines TRBV4-2 with TRBJ2-3; D is unresolved. V lost 1 base to trimming and J lost 5 bases, with 4 bases between them. This CDR3 is 12 amino acids long. Germline CDR1 reads LGHNA; CDR2 reads YNFKEQ. CDR3 sequence: CASSQGRDTQYF. In DNA, the CDR3 is TGTGCCAGCAGCCAAGGAAGAGATACGCAGTATTTT.

In this sample, this clonotype turned up a few times. This sequence joins TRBV27 and TRBJ1-6; tentatively, D is TRBD1 (5 bases). V was clipped by 5 bases and J by 8 bases, with 16 bases between them. The CDR3 sequence is 15 residues long. Germline V CDR1 and CDR2: MNHEY, SMNVEV (reference sequence). This chain's CDR3 is CASSPTPGPHSPLHF. The CDR3 DNA reads TGTGCCAGCAGTCCAACCCCAGGGCCGCATTCACCCCTCCACTTT.

Only a few counts were recorded for this clonotype. The rearrangement links TRBV29-1 to TRBJ2-3; a possible D gene is TRBD1 (5 bases). CDR3 size: 15 residues. The germline CDR1 and CDR2 sequences are SQVTM and ANQGSEA. With 3 bases removed from V and 5 bases from J, the gap between germline ends came to 18 bases. Written as DNA, the CDR3 is TGCAGCGTTGATCAGGCCAGGGTCGTTGGAGATACGCAGTATTTT. It translates to CSVDQARVVGDTQYF.